This T cell receptor beta chain emerged from a study of PD-L1 blockade in urothelial cancer. The repertoire was sequenced with immunoSEQ multiplex PCR; TCRdb's copy has only in-frame clones and lacks some. The sample contains around 100,000 clones, more than 75% of which appear only once. Trimming removed 0 bases from V and 2 bases from J; junction bases left unmatched: 0. Germline V gives CDR1 SGDLS, CDR2 YYNGEE. The length of the CDR3 is 15 residues. Time point of the sample: pretreatment peripheral blood. The TCR comes from a man in his 60s with urothelial cancer. This sample comprised PBMCs, obtained around atezolizumab (anti-PD-L1) treatment. This chain links TRBV9 with TRBJ2-7; 12 bases line up with TRBD2. CDR3 sequence reads: CASSVASGGAYEQYF. CDR3 nucleotides: TGTGCCAGCAGCGTAGCTAGCGGGGGGGCCTACGAGCAGTACTTC.